Here is one T cell receptor beta chain with its context. With 0 bases removed from V and 8 bases from J, the gap between germline ends came to 16 bases. The CDR3 extends over 15 amino acids. From germline, CDR1 is MNHEY and CDR2 SVGAGI. These data come from a study of blood T cells in healthy people across ages. Through a sample-barcoded 5' primer and a J-beta primer mix, a second PCR was run for roughly 7 to 12 cycles. A template-switch adaptor that had 12 random nucleotides put a tag on each cDNA molecule. TCRdb ran MiXCR on the 5' RACE reads and lists one entry per CDR3 protein. The table records 650,000 to 700,000 distinct CDR3 sequences, about 32% of them present only once.

The TCR was taken from a woman older than 75 in good health. The sequencing input was blood. This sequence joins TRBV6-5 and TRBJ1-2; D might be TRBD1 (6 bases). The CDR3 protein is CASSYSPDSIWGYTF. Written as DNA, the CDR3 is TGTGCCAGCAGTTACTCCCCGGACAGTATATGGGGCTACACCTTC.